This entry is about one T cell receptor (beta chain). Its antigen specificity is not known. The sample holds no much larger clone one base away, and base qualities are not on file. TCRbeta CDR3 regions were amplified from genomic DNA using the immunoSEQ Assay, a bias-controlled multiplex PCR. Turning to the authors' computational methods: Within the assay, amplification of reference gene primers was used to estimate how many nucleated cells each sample contained. To quantify the absolute abundance of each unique TCRbeta CDR3 rearrangement, sequence reads were collapsed and filtered. Productive Simpson clonality was computed per sample as the square root of Simpson's diversity index over productive rearrangements. In TCRdb, the immuneACCESS table is reduced to in-frame sequences with V and J assigned. These tables do not hold every clone; where another copy was compared, an unresolved V gene accounts for under half, and the others remain unexplained. The DNA was the basis for D and trimming; V, J and clone size are from that table. The sample profile shows some 150,000 clones; almost 90% of them were found once. The ten largest clones add up to approximately 2.4% of the sample.

This record belongs to a study of blood T cell repertoires in COVID-19 (dated by TCRdb to between 2020 and 2021). At the level of the whole study: The collaborator samples originated in the United States, Italy and Spain and spanned the acute and convalescent phases of COVID-19. The material from the prospective study consisted of cDNA or gDNA derived from T cells, B-cell-depleted T cells, or PBMCs. Deeply sampled blood TCRbeta repertoires from subjects exposed to, actively infected with, or recovered from COVID-19 were included in the dataset. The repertoires were released in a freely available public database intended as a resource for research on the immune response to SARS-CoV-2. Samples came from the ongoing ImmuneRACE study (first 160 participants) plus 1,254 subjects from 6 global collaborators. A de-identified subject ID, COVID-19 status, age in years and sex were almost always included in the sample metadata. Where available, HLA class I and class II types were obtained from metadata supplied by the sample provider rather than from assay-based typing.

Study-wide findings and limitations: The amount of clinical and demographic metadata varied by source and participant and was provided uncurated.

Collaborating institutions collected whole blood in K2EDTA tubes following their own protocols. Collaborator samples were shipped for TCRbeta analysis as frozen whole blood, isolated PBMCs, or DNA extracted from either sample type. The germline V gene supplies CDR1 WSHSY and CDR2 SAAADI. Here V drops 10 bases and J drops 0 bases, and the junction holds 18 bases not matched to any gene. The cysteine opens and the phenylalanine closes a CDR3 of 18 amino acids. CDR3 DNA only is kept here, 54 bases in frame from base 1. This clonotype was sampled from a human donor in a cohort sampled during active COVID-19. The sample was peripheral blood. The chain uses TRBV10-2 and TRBJ2-3; 8 bases in the junction line up with TRBD1. Here the CDR3 is given as CAISTGDRLKTSTDTQYF. The bases are TGCGCCATTTCGACAGGGGACAGACTCAAAACTAGCACAGATACGCAGTATTTT.